These 10 T cell receptor beta chains originate from one sample sequenced in a study of T cell changes during pregnancy in multiple sclerosis. This table comes from immunoSEQ multiplex PCR, and its TCRdb copy is limited to in-frame clones, with some not included. This sample has 55,000 to 65,000 clones, with 94% found just once. The sample here was CD8+ T cells from peripheral blood mononuclear cells, taken in the third trimester of pregnancy. Receptors originate from a female donor with multiple sclerosis, enrolled in a pregnancy study.

The genes are TRBV27 and TRBJ2-1; D remains unclear. This CDR3 has 13 amino acids. Between the trimmed V and J ends, which lost 10 bases and 0 bases, there was a span of 10 bases. Per the germline V gene, CDR1 is MNHEY and CDR2 is SMNVEV (reference sequence). The CDR3 DNA sequence: TGTGCCATCTCTCTAAGCTCCTACAATGAGCAGTTCTTC. It codes for CAISLSSYNEQFF.

About this clone itself: This CDR3 is also generated by other DNA sequences in the sample. The chain combines TRBV30 with TRBJ1-1, with D tentatively TRBD1 (5 bases). V was pared by 0 bases and J by 1 base, with 6 bases between. Germline V gene sequence: CDR1 GTSNPN, CDR2 SVGIG (reference sequence). The CDR3 sequence is 13 residues long. CDR3 bases: TGTGCCTGGAGTGTGGGGGGGAACACTGAAGCTTTCTTT. Residues: CAWSVGGNTEAFF.

The chain employs TRBV6-5 and TRBJ2-7; the match to TRBD2 covers 7 bases. V trimming: 0 bases; J trimming: 3 bases; junction bases outside the gene matches: 8. This CDR3 is 16 amino acids long. Germline V gene sequence: CDR1 MNHEY, CDR2 SVGAGI. The CDR3 protein is CASSYSTGTTVYEQYF. The CDR3 nucleotides read TGTGCCAGCAGTTACTCCACCGGGACTACCGTCTACGAGCAGTACTTC.

The chain carries TRBV4-1 and TRBJ2-2, with 8 nucleotides matching TRBD1. CDR3 length: 14 amino acids. Per the germline V gene, CDR1 is MGHRA and CDR2 is YSYEKL. V lost 6 bases, J lost 7 bases, and 7 bases stayed unmatched. The CDR3 is CASRLDRVVGELFF. The CDR3 region has the DNA TGCGCCAGCAGGTTGGACAGGGTAGTCGGGGAGCTGTTTTTT.

The V gene is TRBV4-3, the J gene TRBJ1-3, with D possibly matching TRBD1 (5 bases). V gave up 0 bases and J gave up 4 bases, with 13 bases separating them. The CDR3 runs 16 residues. The germline V gene encodes CDR1 LGHNA and CDR2 YSLEER. The CDR3 sequence: CASSQDQGRGGNTIYF. The CDR3 nucleotides are TGCGCCAGCAGCCAAGATCAGGGTAGAGGAGGAAACACCATATATTTT.

The chain recombines TRBV19 with TRBJ2-3; TRBD2 aligns across 9 bases. In germline, CDR1 is LNHDA, CDR2 SQIVND (reference sequence). Trimming removed 3 bases from V and 1 base from J; junction bases left unmatched: 11. The CDR3 runs 18 residues. DNA for the CDR3: TGTGCCAGTAGTATCCTGGCGGGAGGGCCTCGGGGCACAGATACGCAGTATTTT. Translating gives CASSILAGGPRGTDTQYF.

This clone was counted between two and nine times. The chain employs TRBV29-1 and TRBJ2-1, with a weak D call TRBD2 (6 bases). Looked up from germline, CDR1 is SQVTM and CDR2 is ANQGSEA. The CDR3 sequence is 14 residues long. Trimming cost V 6 bases and J 0 bases, with 12 bases left between them. The CDR3 DNA reads TGCAGCGTCCACAGCGGGTTCTCCTACAATGAGCAGTTCTTC. Translating gives CSVHSGFSYNEQFF.

V gene TRBV7-2 combines with J gene TRBJ2-1; D is possibly TRBD2 (5 bases). CDR1 is SGHTA, CDR2 FQGNSA, per germline. Trimming pared 1 base from V and 10 bases from J, leaving 17 bases between. CDR3 length: 15 amino acids. The DNA of the CDR3 is TGTGCCAGCAGCTTAGAGGGCCTAGCCGAAGAGGAGCAGTTCTTC. This codes for CASSLEGLAEEEQFF.

The V call is TRBV27, the J call TRBJ2-5; 7 bases are shared with TRBD1. This CDR3 contains 15 residues. The ends lost 5 bases at V and 5 bases at J; junction bases unmatched: 11. Per germline, CDR1 MNHEY and CDR2 SMNVEV (reference sequence). The CDR3 reads CASSPGTVWRETQYF. In nucleotides, the CDR3 is TGTGCCAGCAGTCCAGGGACAGTTTGGCGCGAGACCCAGTACTTC.

The chain joins TRBV5-1 to TRBJ2-1; 10 nucleotides agree with TRBD2. The J segment lost 4 bases and the V segment lost 0 bases, leaving 4 bases of the junction unmatched. The CDR3 is made up of 16 amino acids. Per the germline V gene, CDR1 is SGHRS and CDR2 is YFSETQ. CDR3 in amino acids: CASSLAGTSDYNEQFF. DNA of the CDR3: TGCGCCAGCAGCTTGGCCGGGACTAGCGATTACAATGAGCAGTTCTTC.